The 12 T cell receptor beta chains below all came from one sample that was sequenced in a study of blood T cells in healthy people across ages. For the second PCR, which ran for roughly 6 to 12 cycles, a sample-barcoded 5' primer and a J-beta primer mix were used. TCRdb passed the 5' RACE reads through MiXCR, listing each CDR3 protein once. The data show about 1.4 million distinct CDR3 sequences, 45% to 70% seen once. Sequenced input: blood. The receptors shown here come from a man younger than 35 in good health.

The V gene is TRBV4-1, the J gene TRBJ2-4, with D perhaps matching TRBD2 (5 bases). The DNA end favors TRBJ2-7, so the J call may be wrong. Germline CDR1 is MGHRA and CDR2 is YSYEKL. The CDR3 extends over 15 amino acids. This CDR3 is CASSQASGPTYEQYF. The CDR3 bases are TGCGCCAGCAGCCAAGCAAGCGGACCCACCTACGAGCAGTACTTC.

The chain combines TRBV5-1 with TRBJ2-7; D gene unclear. V lost 0 bases to trimming and J lost 5 bases, with 9 bases between them. The CDR3 totals 13 residues. The V gene's germline CDR1 is SGHRS and CDR2 YFSETQ. Here the CDR3 DNA reads TGCGCCAGCAGCTTGGCTGGGAAACACGAGCAGTACTTC. It translates to CASSLAGKHEQYF.

The chain joins TRBV7-9 to TRBJ1-4; D remains ambiguous. Trimming removed 5 bases from V and 8 bases from J, with 9 bases in between. Germline V gene lookup returns CDR1 SEHNR and CDR2 FQNEAQ (reference sequence). The CDR3 has 12 amino acids. The CDR3 loop is CASSRMLEKLFF. The CDR3 region has the DNA TGTGCCAGCAGCCGCATGTTGGAAAAACTGTTTTTT. The variable domain in full, with the rest retrieved from reference TRBV7-9 and TRBJ1-4, is DTGVSQNPRHKITKRGQNVTFRCDPISEHNRLYWYRQTLGQGPEFLTYFQNEAQLEKSRLLSDRFSAERPKGSFSTLEIQRTEQGDSAMYLCASSRMLEKLFFGSGTQLSVL.

With respect to this clonotype: The junction does not match germline at one end; this may be a read error. The chain is built from TRBV6-5 and TRBJ1-4; no definite D call. This CDR3 is 14 amino acids long. From germline, CDR1 is MNHEY and CDR2 SVGAGI. The CDR3 is CASSYSSKGEKPFF. As DNA, the CDR3 is TGTGCCAGCAGTTACTCGAGTAAAGGTGAAAAACCGTTTTTT.

This chain links TRBV18 with TRBJ1-1; D call uncertain. V lost 6 bases, J lost 6 bases, and 11 bases lay in between. The CDR3 sequence is 12 residues long. Germline assignment: CDR1 KGHSH and CDR2 LQKENI. The CDR3 here is CASSPSRAEAFF. As DNA, the CDR3 is TGTGCCAGCTCGCCGTCGAGGGCTGAAGCTTTCTTT.

CDR3 DNA sequence: TGTGCCAGCAGCTGGACCGGGGACACAGATACGCAGTATTTT. Translation: CASSWTGDTDTQYF. The chain links TRBV7-6 to TRBJ2-3, with a tentative D call TRBD2 (5 bases). There are 14 residues in the CDR3. With 4 bases removed from V and 2 bases from J, the gap between germline ends came to 10 bases. Germline V CDR1 and CDR2: SGHVS, FNYEAQ.

This clonotype was recorded a few times. This CDR3 reads CASSQDKGGTLDEQFF. The CDR3 region has the DNA TGTGCCAGCAGCCAAGATAAGGGGGGGACCCTAGATGAGCAGTTCTTC. The gene calls are TRBV3-1 and TRBJ2-1, with D possibly matching TRBD2 (7 bases). The CDR3 runs to 16 residues. Per the germline V gene, CDR1 is LGHDT and CDR2 is YNNKEL (reference sequence). V was cut by 0 bases and J by 8 bases, with 17 bases left in between.

The V call is TRBV15, the J call TRBJ1-1; unclear D gene. The germline V gene encodes CDR1 LNHNV and CDR2 YYDKDF (reference sequence). The CDR3 sequence is 13 residues long. V was cut by 5 bases and J by 4 bases, with 11 bases left in between. CDR3 protein: CATSAGPGTEAFF. The CDR3 coding sequence is TGTGCCACCAGCGCCGGGCCCGGCACTGAAGCTTTCTTT.

V and J are TRBV4-3 and TRBJ2-3; 9 positions agree with TRBD2. Looked up from germline, CDR1 is LGHNA and CDR2 is YSLEER. After removal of 0 bases from V and 5 bases from J, the junction contained 12 bases not matched to a gene. This CDR3 comprises 18 residues. The CDR3 nucleotides read TGCGCCAGCAGCCAAGATCTCTTAGCGGGGGATGAGGGAGATACGCAGTATTTT. It codes for CASSQDLLAGDEGDTQYF.

This clonotype was counted a single time. The gene calls are TRBV25-1 and TRBJ1-2; no definite D call. This CDR3 region has 12 residues. V was cut by 4 bases and J by 4 bases, with 7 bases left in between. Germline V gene sequence: CDR1 MGHDK, CDR2 SYGVNS. The CDR3 DNA reads as TGTGCCAGCAGTGGAACGCCCTATGGCTACACCTTC. Protein: CASSGTPYGYTF.

There are a few counts of this clonotype. The chain couples TRBV6-4 to TRBJ2-7, with 9 bases that match TRBD1. The CDR3 is 14 residues long. Germline values: CDR1 MRHNA, CDR2 SNTAGT. J gave up 7 bases and V 6 bases, and 10 bases lay outside the gene matches. The CDR3 DNA reads as TGTGCCAGCAGCGCCGGGACAGGGTACAATGAGCAGTACTTC. This encodes CASSAGTGYNEQYF.

V is TRBV6-1 and J is TRBJ1-1; 8 nucleotides line up with TRBD1. The CDR3 runs 16 residues. V gave up 5 bases and J gave up 3 bases; unmatched junction bases: 11. Germline assignment: CDR1 MNHNS and CDR2 SASEGT. CDR3 DNA: TGTGCCAGCAGTCCATTGGACAGGGAACTGGACACTGAAGCTTTCTTT. It yields the protein CASSPLDRELDTEAFF.